The next 16 T cell receptor beta chains were all read from a single sample in a study of blood T cell repertoires in COVID-19. Repertoires were generated with immunoSEQ multiplex PCR, while TCRdb's copy carries only in-frame clones and drops some. The sample includes about 360,000 clones, about 88% seen only once; the top ten take 7.1%. Sequencing used peripheral blood. The receptors originated from a woman in her sixties with COVID-19, enrolled during active disease.

The chain combines TRBV2 with TRBJ2-3; no clear D gene. Trimming cost V 4 bases and J 7 bases, with 12 bases left between them. Germline CDR1 reads SNHLY; CDR2 reads FYNNEI. This CDR3 is built from 13 residues. The CDR3 sequence: CASSGLQQNTQYF. For the CDR3, the DNA is TGTGCCAGCAGTGGGCTACAACAGAATACGCAGTATTTT.

The genes are TRBV6-5 and TRBJ1-4; D call uncertain. The CDR3 sequence is 15 residues long. Germline CDR1 and CDR2: MNHEY and SVGAGI. Between the trimmed V and J ends, which lost 2 bases and 3 bases, there was a span of 10 bases. The CDR3 region has the DNA TGTGCCAGCAGTTACAGCGGTCTATCTAATGAAAAACTGTTTTTT. This encodes CASSYSGLSNEKLFF.

The chain carries TRBV19 and TRBJ2-2; D gene unclear. CDR1 and CDR2 (germline): LNHDA, SQIVND (reference sequence). The V gene lost 6 bases and the J gene lost 7 bases, with 6 bases spanning the gap. This CDR3 has 11 residues. The CDR3 protein is CASRELGELFF. In DNA, the CDR3 is TGTGCCAGTAGAGAACTCGGGGAGCTGTTTTTT. Supplemented by reference TRBV19 and TRBJ2-2, the full variable domain reads DGGITQSPKYLFRKEGQNVTLSCEQNLNHDAMYWYRQDPGQGLRLIYYSQIVNDFQKGDIAEGYSVSREKKESFPLTVTSAQKNPTAFYLCASRELGELFFGEGSRLTVL.

Concerning this clone itself: A read error is the likely source, as a far larger clone sits one nucleotide away. J is TRBJ1-1 and V is TRBV11-2, with D perhaps TRBD1 (5 bases). Germline values: CDR1 SGHAT, CDR2 FQNNGV. The V gene lost 1 base and the J gene lost 12 bases, with 12 bases spanning the gap. The CDR3 length is 12 residues. The CDR3 sequence: CASSLVSGESFF. The DNA of the CDR3 is TGTGCCAGCAGCTTAGTCTCGGGGGAATCTTTCTTT.

The CDR3 loop is CASSLTAAYEQYF. CDR3 DNA sequence: TGTGCCAGCAGCTTAACTGCAGCCTACGAGCAGTACTTC. This chain joins TRBV7-3 and TRBJ2-7; the D is unclear. Trimming removed 0 bases from V and 2 bases from J, with 5 bases in between. The CDR3 is 13 amino acids. Germline CDR1 is SGHTA and CDR2 is FQGTGA.

This rearrangement joins TRBV5-1 to TRBJ1-2; a weak D match, TRBD1 (6 bases). Germline-derived CDR1 and CDR2 are SGHRS and YFSETQ. V lost 0 bases to trimming and J lost 5 bases, with 11 bases between them. CDR3 length: 14 residues. Here the CDR3 reads CASSLDTGRYGYTF. The CDR3 DNA reads as TGCGCCAGCAGCTTGGATACAGGGCGGTATGGCTACACCTTC.

The rearrangement joins TRBV12-5 to TRBJ1-1, with D unresolved. The ends were cut back, 1 base at V and 4 bases at J, with 7 bases in the middle. Germline CDR1 is LGHNT and CDR2 is FRNRAP. This CDR3 is built from 13 residues. The CDR3 DNA reads as TGTGCTAGTGGTTTGGGCCCCAGCACTGAAGCTTTCTTT. Residues: CASGLGPSTEAFF.

The rearrangement links TRBV14 to TRBJ2-1, with 8 bases fitting TRBD1. Germline loops: CDR1 SGHDN, CDR2 FVKESK. With V trimmed by 3 bases and J by 2 bases, 27 bases remained unmatched. The CDR3 spans 23 residues. The CDR3 protein is CASSHFPGQAQKFPRQAYNEQFF. The CDR3 DNA reads as TGTGCCAGCAGCCACTTTCCGGGACAGGCGCAGAAGTTCCCCAGGCAAGCCTACAATGAGCAGTTCTTC.

CDR3 in DNA: TGTGCCAGCAGTTTAGGGGGCTCCCTGACAGGGTTCTACGAGCAGTACTTC. It codes for CASSLGGSLTGFYEQYF. The V call is TRBV28, the J call TRBJ2-7; 7 bases match TRBD1. The germline CDR1 and CDR2 sequences are MDHEN and SYDVKM. This CDR3 is 17 amino acids long. V lost 2 bases and J lost 3; bases outside the gene matches: 13.

The chain combines TRBV15 with TRBJ2-3; TRBD2 might be the D (5 bases). This CDR3 has 13 residues. Germline V gene lookup returns CDR1 LNHNV and CDR2 YYDKDF (reference sequence). Trimming pared 1 base from V and 4 bases from J, leaving 6 bases between. The CDR3 spells CATSRAGSDTQYF. The CDR3 DNA follows: TGTGCCACCAGCAGAGCGGGGTCAGATACGCAGTATTTT.

The chain employs TRBV9 and TRBJ2-1; 7 positions match TRBD2. There are 16 residues in the CDR3. Germline V lookup: CDR1 SGDLS, CDR2 YYNGEE. The junction had 6 bases not matched to a gene; V was cut back by 0 bases and J by 3 bases. The CDR3 nucleotides are TGTGCCAGCAGCGTAGGTAGTGGGGGGGTCTACAATGAGCAGTTCTTC. Translated, it gives CASSVGSGGVYNEQFF.

V usage is TRBV29-1 and J usage is TRBJ2-7; the D gene is possibly TRBD1 (6 bases). CDR1 and CDR2 from the germline V gene are SQVTM and ANQGSEA. The CDR3 runs to 14 residues. V lost 6 bases and J 1 base, leaving 16 bases between the germline ends. The CDR3 loop reads CSVADRLVSYEQYF. The CDR3 coding sequence is TGCAGCGTAGCCGACAGGTTGGTATCCTACGAGCAGTACTTC.

The chain employs TRBV7-3 and TRBJ2-6; D perhaps matches TRBD1 (6 bases). Germline V lookup: CDR1 SGHTA, CDR2 FQGTGA. With 1 base removed from V and 0 bases from J, the gap between germline ends came to 16 bases. This CDR3 is 19 amino acids long. CDR3 bases: TGTGCCAGCAGCTTAAGGAGAAAGGGGGACATCTCTGGGGCCAACGTCCTGACTTTC. Amino acids: CASSLRRKGDISGANVLTF.

In DNA form, the CDR3 reads TGTGCCAGCAGTTTTGACAGGGGGTACGAGCAGTACTTC. This translates into CASSFDRGYEQYF. The chain joins TRBV27 to TRBJ2-7, with 9 bases identical to TRBD1. Germline values: CDR1 MNHEY, CDR2 SMNVEV (reference sequence). With 3 bases clipped from V and 4 bases from J, the junction kept 1 base outside the gene matches. CDR3 length equals 13 residues.

With respect to this clone: This clone may be a read error of a much larger clone one base away. CDR3 amino acids: CASSLGQVNTEAFF. The CDR3 DNA reads as TGCGCCAGCAGCTTGGGACAGGTGAACACTGAAGCTTTCTTT. The V gene is TRBV5-1, the J gene TRBJ1-1, with D possibly being TRBD1 (6 bases). Germline V gene sequence: CDR1 SGHRS, CDR2 YFSETQ. V was shortened by 0 bases and J by 0 bases, with 6 bases between the two germline ends. This CDR3 region has 14 residues. Complete variable domain (other parts from reference TRBV5-1 and TRBJ1-1): KAGVTQTPRYLIKTRGQQVTLSCSPISGHRSVSWYQQTPGQGLQFLFEYFSETQRNKGNFPGRFSGRQFSNSRSEMNVSTLELGDSALYLCASSLGQVNTEAFFGQGTRLTVV.

The J gene is TRBJ1-2, the V gene TRBV9; TRBD1 agrees at 7 bases. V was pared by 0 bases and J by 8 bases, with 7 bases of the junction left unmatched. The length of the CDR3 is 14 residues. The germline gives CDR1 SGDLS, CDR2 YYNGEE. The CDR3 sequence: CASSVGDSPSGYTF. CDR3 in DNA: TGTGCCAGCAGCGTAGGGGACAGCCCGTCCGGCTACACCTTC.